The clone carrying this T cell receptor beta chain was counted only a few times. Germline is not matched at one junction end, which may reflect a read error. All of the isolated RNA was reverse transcribed, so expressed TCRB transcripts were sequenced. Assay: immunoSEQ multiplex PCR; the TCRdb copy retains only in-frame clones and omits some. The sample includes fewer than 650,000 clones, about 14% of them seen just once. This entry is derived from a study of beta chain features in type 1 diabetes. There are 13 residues in the CDR3. Germline assignment: CDR1 MNHEY and CDR2 SMNVEV (reference sequence).

The chain combines TRBV27 with TRBJ1-1; a weak D match, TRBD1 (6 bases). The sequencing input was naive CD4+ T cells from blood. The sequence came from a man younger than 35 in good health. The CDR3 coding sequence is TGTGCCAGCAGGCAACAGGGAAACACGGAAGCTTTCTTT. Its translation: CASRQQGNTEAFF.